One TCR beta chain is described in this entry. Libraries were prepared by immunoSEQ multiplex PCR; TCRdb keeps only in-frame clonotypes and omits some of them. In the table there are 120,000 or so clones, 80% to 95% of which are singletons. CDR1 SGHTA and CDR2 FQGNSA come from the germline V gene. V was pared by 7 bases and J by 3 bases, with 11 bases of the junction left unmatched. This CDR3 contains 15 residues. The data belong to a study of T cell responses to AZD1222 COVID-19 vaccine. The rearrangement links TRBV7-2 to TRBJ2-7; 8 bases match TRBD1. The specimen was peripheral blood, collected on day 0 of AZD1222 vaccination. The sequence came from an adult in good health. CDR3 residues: CASTNYNRGFYEQYF. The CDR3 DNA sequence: TGTGCCAGCACCAACTATAACAGGGGGTTCTACGAGCAGTACTTC.